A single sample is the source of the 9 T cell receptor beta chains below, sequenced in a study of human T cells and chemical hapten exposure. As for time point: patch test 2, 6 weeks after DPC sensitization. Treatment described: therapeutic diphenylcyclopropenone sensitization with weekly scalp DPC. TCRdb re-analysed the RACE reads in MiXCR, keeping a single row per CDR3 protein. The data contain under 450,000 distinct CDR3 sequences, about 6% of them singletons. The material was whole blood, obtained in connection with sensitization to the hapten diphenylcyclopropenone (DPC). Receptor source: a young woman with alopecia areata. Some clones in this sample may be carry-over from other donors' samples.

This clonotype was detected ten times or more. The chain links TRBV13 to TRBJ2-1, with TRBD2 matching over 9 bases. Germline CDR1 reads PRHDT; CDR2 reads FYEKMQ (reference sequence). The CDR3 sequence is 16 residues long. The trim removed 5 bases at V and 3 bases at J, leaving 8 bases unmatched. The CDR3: CASSERSGGRYNEQFF. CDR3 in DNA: TGTGCCAGCAGCGAGCGTAGCGGGGGTCGCTACAATGAGCAGTTCTTC.

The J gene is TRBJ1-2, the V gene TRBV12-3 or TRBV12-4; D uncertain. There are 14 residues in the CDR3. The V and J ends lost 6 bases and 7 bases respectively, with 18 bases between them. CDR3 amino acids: CASRRKEGAPGYTF. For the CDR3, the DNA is TGTGCCAGCAGGAGGAAGGAGGGCGCGCCTGGCTACACCTTC.

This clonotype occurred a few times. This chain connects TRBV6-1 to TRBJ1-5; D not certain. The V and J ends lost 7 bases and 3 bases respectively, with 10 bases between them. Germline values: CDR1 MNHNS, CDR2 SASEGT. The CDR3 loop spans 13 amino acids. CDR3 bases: TGTGCCAGCATGTTGAGGGACAATCAGCCCCAGCATTTT. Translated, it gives CASMLRDNQPQHF.

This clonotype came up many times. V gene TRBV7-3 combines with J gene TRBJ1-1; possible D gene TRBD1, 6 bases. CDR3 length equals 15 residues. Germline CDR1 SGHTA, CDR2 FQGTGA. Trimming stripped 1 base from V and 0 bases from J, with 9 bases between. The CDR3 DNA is TGTGCCAGCAGCTTAAACAGGGTCATGAACACTGAAGCTTTCTTT. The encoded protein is CASSLNRVMNTEAFF.

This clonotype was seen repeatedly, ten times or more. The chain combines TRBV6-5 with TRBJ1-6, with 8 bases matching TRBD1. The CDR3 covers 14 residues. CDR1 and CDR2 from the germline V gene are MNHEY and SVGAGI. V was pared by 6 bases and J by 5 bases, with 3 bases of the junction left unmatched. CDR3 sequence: CASRVDRDNSPLHF. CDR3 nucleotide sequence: TGTGCCAGCAGGGTGGACAGGGATAATTCACCCCTCCACTTT.

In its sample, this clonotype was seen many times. The CDR3 coding sequence is TGTGCCAGCAGCTTACCCCCAGCAGGGCGACTCGTCGGAGAAAAACTGTTTTTT. Translated, it gives CASSLPPAGRLVGEKLFF. The J gene is TRBJ1-4, the V gene TRBV7-8; the D gene is possibly TRBD1 (5 bases). The CDR3 covers 18 residues. Trimming removed 2 bases at V and 8 bases at J, with 24 bases between. Germline V CDR1 and CDR2: SGHVS, FQNEAQ. Supplemented by reference TRBV7-8 and TRBJ1-4, the full variable domain reads GAGVSQSPRYKVAKRGQDVALRCDPISGHVSLFWYQQALGQGPEFLTYFQNEAQLDKSGLPSDRFFAERPEGSVSTLKIQRTQQEDSAVYLCASSLPPAGRLVGEKLFFGSGTQLSVL.

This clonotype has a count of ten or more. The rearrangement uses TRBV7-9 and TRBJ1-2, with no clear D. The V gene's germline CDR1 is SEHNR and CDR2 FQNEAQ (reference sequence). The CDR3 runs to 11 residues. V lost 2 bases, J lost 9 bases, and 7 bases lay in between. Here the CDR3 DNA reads TGTGCCAGCAGCTTACAGGATCGCTACACCTTC. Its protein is CASSLQDRYTF.

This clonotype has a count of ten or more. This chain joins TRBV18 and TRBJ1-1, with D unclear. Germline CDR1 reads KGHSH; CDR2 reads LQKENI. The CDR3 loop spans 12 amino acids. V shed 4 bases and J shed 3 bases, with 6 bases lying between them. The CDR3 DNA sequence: TGTGCCAGCTCACAAATGGACACTGAAGCTTTCTTT. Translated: CASSQMDTEAFF.

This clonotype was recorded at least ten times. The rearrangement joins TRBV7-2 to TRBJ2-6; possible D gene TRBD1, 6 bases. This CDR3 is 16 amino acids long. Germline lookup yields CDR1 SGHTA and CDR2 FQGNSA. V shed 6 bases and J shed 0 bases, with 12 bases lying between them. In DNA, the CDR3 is TGTGCCAGCAGTAAACAGGGTAGCTCTGGGGCCAACGTCCTGACTTTC. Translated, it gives CASSKQGSSGANVLTF.